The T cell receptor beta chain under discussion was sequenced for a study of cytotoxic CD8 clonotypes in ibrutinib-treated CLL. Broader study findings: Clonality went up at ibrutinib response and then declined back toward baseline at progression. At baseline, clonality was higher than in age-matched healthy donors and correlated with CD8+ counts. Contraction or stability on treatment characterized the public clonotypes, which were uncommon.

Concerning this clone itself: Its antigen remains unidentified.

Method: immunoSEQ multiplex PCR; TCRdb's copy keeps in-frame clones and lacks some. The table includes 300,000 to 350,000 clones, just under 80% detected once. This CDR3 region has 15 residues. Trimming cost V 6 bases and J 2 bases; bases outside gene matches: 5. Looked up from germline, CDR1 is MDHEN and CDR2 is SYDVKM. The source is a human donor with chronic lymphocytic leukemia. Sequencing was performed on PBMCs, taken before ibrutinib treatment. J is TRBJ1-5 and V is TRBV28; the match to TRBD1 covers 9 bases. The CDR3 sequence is CASRTGGAGNQPQHF. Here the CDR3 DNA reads TGTGCCAGCAGAACAGGGGGCGCGGGCAATCAGCCCCAGCATTTT.